The 8 T cell receptor beta chains presented below share a single source sample, sequenced in a study of control samples from healthy donors and cancer patients. This table comes from immunoSEQ multiplex PCR, and its TCRdb copy is limited to in-frame clones, with some not included. This sample carries around 170,000 clones, 92% of them seen once, and the ten largest clones take about 0.73%. The sequenced sample consisted of blood. These receptors were collected from a young woman in good health.

This chain connects TRBV7-2 to TRBJ2-7; D assignment may be TRBD1 or TRBD2 (5 bases each). The germline V and J ends were trimmed by 4 bases and 1 base, with 20 bases remaining between them. The CDR3 runs to 17 residues. Germline CDR1 and CDR2: SGHTA and FQGNSA. CDR3 bases: TGTGCCAGCAGCTATTACGGGGCCCCCGGACGTTCCTACGAGCAGTACTTC. Amino acid sequence: CASSYYGAPGRSYEQYF.

This rearrangement joins TRBV3-1 (or the pseudogene TRBV3-2) to TRBJ2-7; the match to TRBD2 covers 9 bases. The CDR3 consists of 14 residues. Germline CDR1 LGHDT, CDR2 YNNKEL (reference sequence). With V trimmed by 6 bases and J by 0 bases, 3 bases remained unmatched. DNA of the CDR3: TGTGCCAGCAGTCTAGCGGGGAGCTCCTACGAGCAGTACTTC. Its protein is CASSLAGSSYEQYF.

The chain joins TRBV2 to TRBJ1-1; 7 nucleotides agree with TRBD1. The CDR3 totals 19 residues. Germline assignment: CDR1 SNHLY and CDR2 FYNNEI. With V trimmed by 8 bases and J by 3 bases, 24 bases remained unmatched. CDR3 coding DNA: TGTGCCAGCCCAAATCTATTCCTGGGGACAGCCGGGAGGGACACTGAAGCTTTCTTT. Its translation is CASPNLFLGTAGRDTEAFF.

The V gene is TRBV27, the J gene TRBJ1-4, with TRBD1 matching over 10 bases. Germline CDR1 MNHEY, CDR2 SMNVEV (reference sequence). The CDR3 has 15 amino acids. V lost 6 bases to trimming and J lost 8 bases; unmatched junction nucleotides: 9. CDR3 bases: TGTGCCAGCAGCTCCGCCGGGACAGGGGTAGAAAAACTGTTTTTT. Translation gives CASSSAGTGVEKLFF.

The genes are TRBV7-9 and TRBJ2-7; 10 nucleotides align to TRBD2. The CDR3 length is 14 residues. The V gene end was trimmed by 10 bases and the J gene end by 1 base; junction bases not matched to a gene: 7. Looked up from germline, CDR1 is SEHNR and CDR2 is FQNEAQ (reference sequence). CDR3 in amino acids: CATSGTSDSYEQYF. DNA for the CDR3: TGTGCCACCTCCGGGACTAGCGATTCCTACGAGCAGTACTTC. Together with reference TRBV7-9 and TRBJ2-7, the CDR3 gives the full variable domain: DTGVSQNPRHKITKRGQNVTFRCDPISEHNRLYWYRQTLGQGPEFLTYFQNEAQLEKSRLLSDRFSAERPKGSFSTLEIQRTEQGDSAMYLCATSGTSDSYEQYFGPGTRLTVT.

The rearrangement links TRBV28 to TRBJ2-7; unclear D gene. The V gene lost 3 bases and the J gene lost 3 bases, with 18 bases spanning the gap. The CDR3 totals 16 residues. Germline V gives CDR1 MDHEN, CDR2 SYDVKM. The CDR3 spells CASSFVSWAARYEQYF. CDR3 DNA: TGTGCCAGCAGTTTCGTAAGTTGGGCAGCTCGCTACGAGCAGTACTTC.

The chain uses TRBV19 and TRBJ2-2; D uncertain. The V gene's germline CDR1 is LNHDA and CDR2 SQIVND (reference sequence). Trimming took 5 bases from V and 8 from J, leaving 15 bases between them. CDR3 length: 14 residues. The CDR3 DNA follows: TGTGCCAGTAGTGAACAGTCGTTCTTAGGGGAGCTGTTTTTT. Translated: CASSEQSFLGELFF.

The CDR3 loop reads CASSGALALKNIQYF. The DNA of the CDR3 is TGTGCCAGCAGTGGCGCCTTGGCGCTTAAAAACATTCAGTACTTC. V is TRBV2 and J is TRBJ2-4; D unresolved. Deletions cut 4 bases from V and 4 bases from J, with 14 bases between. The CDR3 consists of 15 residues. Germline V gives CDR1 SNHLY, CDR2 FYNNEI.